The T cell receptor beta chain under discussion was sequenced for a study of blood T cell repertoires in COVID-19. Across the whole study: Some COVID-19 samples were acute and others convalescent; all came from the United States, Italy and Spain. The analysed material was cDNA or gDNA that came from T cells, B-cell-depleted T cells, or PBMCs.

Looked up from germline, CDR1 is SGHTA and CDR2 is FQGNSA. This CDR3 is 14 amino acids long. V shed 3 bases and J 8 bases; nucleotides not matched to a gene: 4. In the original processing: Estimation of nucleated cell counts was performed using reference gene primer amplification. TCRdb's copy holds only in-frame clones and misses some; the assay was immunoSEQ multiplex PCR. From that table come the V and J calls and clone size; the DNA was used to work out D and trimming. This table holds about 150,000 clones, approximately 85% found once. The sample was peripheral blood. This chain connects TRBV7-2 to TRBJ1-4, with 9 bases fitting TRBD1. This receptor was obtained from a woman of 80 years or more with COVID-19, enrolled during active disease. The CDR3 DNA is TGTGCCAGCAGCTTGGACAGGGGATCAGAAAAACTGTTTTTT. Its translation: CASSLDRGSEKLFF.